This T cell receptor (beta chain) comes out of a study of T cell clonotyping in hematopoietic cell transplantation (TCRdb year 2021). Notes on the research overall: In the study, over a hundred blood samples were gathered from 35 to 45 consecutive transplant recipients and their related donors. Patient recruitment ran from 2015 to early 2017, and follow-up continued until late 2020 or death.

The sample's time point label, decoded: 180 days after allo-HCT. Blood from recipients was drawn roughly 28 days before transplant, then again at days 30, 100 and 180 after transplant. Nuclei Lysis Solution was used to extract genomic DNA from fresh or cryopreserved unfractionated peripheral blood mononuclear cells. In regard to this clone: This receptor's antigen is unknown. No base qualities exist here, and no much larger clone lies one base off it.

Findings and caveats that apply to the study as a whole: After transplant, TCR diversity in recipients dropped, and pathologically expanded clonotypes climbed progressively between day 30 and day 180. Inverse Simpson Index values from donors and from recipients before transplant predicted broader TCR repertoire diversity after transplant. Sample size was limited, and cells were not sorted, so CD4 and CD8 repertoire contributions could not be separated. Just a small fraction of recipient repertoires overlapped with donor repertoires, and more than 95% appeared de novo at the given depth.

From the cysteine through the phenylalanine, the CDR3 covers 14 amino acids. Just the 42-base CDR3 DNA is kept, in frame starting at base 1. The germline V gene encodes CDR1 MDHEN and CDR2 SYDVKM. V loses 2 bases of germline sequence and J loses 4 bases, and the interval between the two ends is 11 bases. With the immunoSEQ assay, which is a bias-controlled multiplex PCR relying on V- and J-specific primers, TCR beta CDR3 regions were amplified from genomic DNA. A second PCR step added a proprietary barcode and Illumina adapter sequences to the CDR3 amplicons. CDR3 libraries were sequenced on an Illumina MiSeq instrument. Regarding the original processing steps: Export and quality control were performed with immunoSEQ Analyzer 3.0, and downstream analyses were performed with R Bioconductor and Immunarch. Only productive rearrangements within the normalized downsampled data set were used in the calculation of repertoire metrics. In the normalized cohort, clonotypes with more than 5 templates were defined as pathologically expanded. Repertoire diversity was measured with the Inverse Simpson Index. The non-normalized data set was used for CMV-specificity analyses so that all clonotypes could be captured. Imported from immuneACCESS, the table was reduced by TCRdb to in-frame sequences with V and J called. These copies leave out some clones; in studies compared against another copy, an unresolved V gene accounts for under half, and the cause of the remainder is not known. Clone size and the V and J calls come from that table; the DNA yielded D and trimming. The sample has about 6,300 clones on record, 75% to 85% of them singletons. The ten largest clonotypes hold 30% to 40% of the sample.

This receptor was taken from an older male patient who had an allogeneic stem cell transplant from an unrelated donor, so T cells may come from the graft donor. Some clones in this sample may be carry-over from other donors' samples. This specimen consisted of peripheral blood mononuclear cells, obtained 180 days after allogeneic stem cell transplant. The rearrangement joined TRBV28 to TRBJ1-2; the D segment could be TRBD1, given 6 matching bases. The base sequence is TGTGCCAGCAGTTTAGGGGGGGGGCGCTATGGCTACACCTTC. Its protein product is CASSLGGGRYGYTF.